These 25 T cell receptor beta chains share one sample of origin, sequenced in a study of T-cell reconstitution after alpha-beta-depleted transplantation in children. Unique molecular identifiers were built into the TCRbeta library. TCRdb re-derived calls from the PCR reads in MiXCR, one entry per CDR3 protein. The sample has some 500,000 distinct CDR3 sequences; around a third are singletons. The source material was PBMCs from the stem cell graft donor, sampled from the stem cell graft. Source of these receptors: a human donor who donated a stem cell graft to a child with aplastic anemia.

The V gene is TRBV29-1, the J gene TRBJ1-2, with D tentatively TRBD1 (5 bases). This CDR3 has 14 residues. Trimming cost V 7 bases and J 7 bases, with 22 bases left between them. Germline values: CDR1 SQVTM, CDR2 ANQGSEA. The CDR3 here is CSAEPPVGLSGYTF. CDR3 sequence (DNA): TGCAGCGCGGAACCTCCCGTGGGGCTGAGTGGCTACACCTTC. Filled out from reference TRBV29-1 and TRBJ1-2, the complete variable domain reads SAVISQKPSRDICQRGTSLTIQCQVDSQVTMMFWYRQQPGQSLTLIATANQGSEATYESGFVIDKFPISRPNLTFSTLTVSNMSPEDSSIYLCSAEPPVGLSGYTFGSGTRLTVV.

In DNA, the CDR3 is TGTGCCGTCTCCGGGACAGACTCCTACGAGCAGTACGTC. This codes for CAVSGTDSYEQYV. V usage is TRBV10-3 and J usage is TRBJ2-7; 7 bases line up with TRBD1. In germline, CDR1 is ENHRY, CDR2 SYGVKD. V shed 11 bases and J 0 bases; nucleotides not matched to a gene: 7. This CDR3 spans 13 amino acids.

There are a few counts of this clonotype. This chain uses TRBV5-1 with TRBJ2-7; the D is unclear. Germline values: CDR1 SGHRS, CDR2 YFSETQ. V lost 0 bases and J lost 2, with 12 bases in between. The CDR3 has 15 amino acids. In DNA, the CDR3 is TGCGCCAGCAGCTTGGGCCTTTACCGAACCTACGAGCAGTACTTC. This translates into CASSLGLYRTYEQYF. Drawing the rest from reference TRBV5-1 and TRBJ2-7, the complete variable domain is KAGVTQTPRYLIKTRGQQVTLSCSPISGHRSVSWYQQTPGQGLQFLFEYFSETQRNKGNFPGRFSGRQFSNSRSEMNVSTLELGDSALYLCASSLGLYRTYEQYFGPGTRLTVT.

The rearrangement joins TRBV5-1 to TRBJ2-5; no clear D gene. Trimming left V 0 bases short and J 5 bases short, with 8 bases between. Germline V gene sequence: CDR1 SGHRS, CDR2 YFSETQ. The CDR3 extends over 13 amino acids. The DNA of the CDR3 is TGCGCCAGCAGCTTGGAGTACGAGGAGACCCAGTACTTC. As protein: CASSLEYEETQYF.

This chain joins TRBV6-1 and TRBJ1-6; D unresolved. The V end lost 4 bases, the J end lost 5 bases, and 15 bases lay between the germline ends. This CDR3 has 16 residues. Per germline, CDR1 MNHNS and CDR2 SASEGT. The CDR3 region is CASSVWRVGDNSPLHF. The DNA for the CDR3 is TGTGCCAGCAGTGTTTGGAGGGTTGGAGATAATTCACCCCTCCACTTT.

This clonotype was detected a few times. The chain has TRBV7-8 and TRBJ1-5; D gene ambiguous. This CDR3 spans 11 amino acids. CDR1 is SGHVS and CDR2 is FQNEAQ in the germline V gene. V was clipped by 7 bases and J by 7 bases, with 8 bases between them. CDR3 nucleotides: TGTGCCAGCACCCGAACCCAGCCCCAGCATTTT. Protein sequence: CASTRTQPQHF.

This clonotype came up a few times. V usage is TRBV7-8 and J usage is TRBJ1-5; the match to TRBD1 covers 7 bases. There are 16 residues in the CDR3. Germline CDR1 and CDR2: SGHVS and FQNEAQ. Trimming removed 0 bases from V and 7 bases from J; junction bases left unmatched: 9. The CDR3 nucleotides are TGTGCCAGCAGCTTAGCAAGATCAGGGGGTGGGCAGCCCCAGCATTTT. Its protein product is CASSLARSGGGQPQHF.

This CDR3 reads CASSPPGAARNTEAFF. The CDR3 nucleotides are TGTGCCAGCAGCCCTCCGGGGGCAGCAAGGAACACTGAAGCTTTCTTT. The chain recombines TRBV9 with TRBJ1-1, with D perhaps matching TRBD1 (6 bases). Trimming left V 4 bases short and J 1 base short, with 17 bases between. There are 16 residues in the CDR3. Germline CDR1 reads SGDLS; CDR2 reads YYNGEE. Full variable domain (missing parts from reference TRBV9 and TRBJ1-1): DSGVTQTPKHLITATGQRVTLRCSPRSGDLSVYWYQQSLDQGLQFLIQYYNGEERAKGNILERFSAQQFPDLHSELNLSSLELGDSALYFCASSPPGAARNTEAFFGQGTRLTVV.

The J gene is TRBJ1-1, the V gene TRBV11-3; D is undetermined. Germline V gene sequence: CDR1 SGHNT, CDR2 YENEEA. CDR3 length: 17 amino acids. Deletions cut 5 bases from V and 3 bases from J, with 22 bases between. CDR3: CASSLTLRVIADTEAFF. CDR3 DNA: TGTGCCAGCAGCCTCACCCTCCGGGTGATCGCGGACACTGAAGCTTTCTTT.

This clonotype was seen once. The chain recombines TRBV5-6 with TRBJ2-1; D remains ambiguous. Trimming pared 3 bases from V and 0 bases from J, leaving 13 bases between. This CDR3 is 16 amino acids long. Germline CDR1 is SGHDT and CDR2 is YYEEEE. The CDR3 DNA reads as TGTGCCAGCAGCTCGATCTACTCCGGCTCCTACAATGAGCAGTTCTTC. This sequence encodes CASSSIYSGSYNEQFF.

The CDR3 spells CASSLGLDDEQYF. The CDR3 bases are TGTGCCAGCTCATTGGGACTAGACGACGAGCAGTACTTC. The gene calls are TRBV18 and TRBJ2-7; 8 nucleotides line up with TRBD2. Germline trimming cut 5 bases from V and 5 bases from J; bases unmatched to any gene: 5. Germline CDR1 KGHSH, CDR2 LQKENI. This CDR3 has 13 amino acids.

This clonotype turned up a few times. The V and J genes are TRBV18 and TRBJ1-5, with no clear D. Germline CDR1 and CDR2: KGHSH and LQKENI. CDR3 size: 13 residues. The germline V and J ends were trimmed by 4 bases and 5 bases, with 9 bases remaining between them. CDR3 coding DNA: TGTGCCAGCTCACGCGAGGGCCATCAGCCCCAGCATTTT. Amino acid sequence: CASSREGHQPQHF.

This clonotype was recorded a few times. The chain is built from TRBV6-1 and TRBJ2-4, with unresolved D. The CDR3 is 14 amino acids. Deletions cut 6 bases from V and 0 bases from J, with 9 bases between. Germline assignment: CDR1 MNHNS and CDR2 SASEGT. The CDR3 sequence is CASRQTLAKNIQYF. In nucleotides, the CDR3 is TGTGCCAGCAGACAGACCCTAGCCAAAAACATTCAGTACTTC.

Notes on this clonotype: One end of the junction varies from germline; a read error may be responsible. This chain uses TRBV4-3 with TRBJ2-4; unclear D gene. This CDR3 spans 15 amino acids. Germline loops: CDR1 LGHNA, CDR2 YSLEER. The CDR3 bases are TGCGCCAGCAGCCAAGGTGTAGACTTCAAAAACAGTCAGTACTTC. Translation: CASSQGVDFKNSQYF.

The chain combines TRBV7-2 with TRBJ1-1; D is ambiguous. The CDR3 has 11 residues. V lost 7 bases, J lost 5 bases, and 8 bases lay in between. Looked up from germline, CDR1 is SGHTA and CDR2 is FQGNSA. The CDR3 here is CASTSFTEAFF. The CDR3, as DNA: TGTGCCAGCACCTCATTTACTGAAGCTTTCTTT.

This chain joins TRBV4-2 and TRBJ2-2; TRBD1 aligns across 9 bases. Germline values: CDR1 LGHNA, CDR2 YNFKEQ. CDR3 length equals 18 residues. The ends lost 3 bases at V and 6 bases at J; junction bases unmatched: 14. The CDR3 nucleotides read TGTGCCAGCAGCCACTTCACCTCCGGGACAGGGCATGCCGGGGAGCTGTTTTTT. Amino acid sequence: CASSHFTSGTGHAGELFF.

This sequence joins TRBV29-1 and TRBJ1-4; 7 nucleotides match TRBD1. The CDR3 covers 14 residues. V gave up 0 bases and J gave up 8 bases; unmatched junction bases: 6. Germline values: CDR1 SQVTM, CDR2 ANQGSEA. The CDR3 coding sequence is TGCAGCGTTGAAGATCGCCAGGGGGACGAAAAACTGTTTTTT. Protein sequence: CSVEDRQGDEKLFF.

The chain employs TRBV7-9 and TRBJ1-5, with D maybe TRBD1 (6 bases). This CDR3 contains 15 residues. V gave up 5 bases and J gave up 4 bases, with 15 bases separating them. CDR1 is SEHNR and CDR2 is FQNEAQ in the germline V gene (reference sequence). Written as DNA, the CDR3 is TGTGCCAGCAGCCCAGACTCTACAGGGAATCAGCCCCAGCATTTT. Residues: CASSPDSTGNQPQHF.

The chain employs TRBV7-2 and TRBJ2-5, with TRBD1 identical over 7 bases. Trimming cost V 5 bases and J 1 base; bases outside gene matches: 7. Per the germline V gene, CDR1 is SGHTA and CDR2 is FQGNSA. The CDR3 totals 15 residues. This chain's CDR3 is CASSVGQTPQETQYF. Written as DNA, the CDR3 is TGTGCCAGCAGCGTGGGACAGACACCCCAAGAGACCCAGTACTTC.

This clonotype occurred a few times. The missing conserved phenylalanine or tryptophan at the end of this CDR3 makes a read error likely. The rearrangement links TRBV29-1 to TRBJ2-3; the D gene is possibly TRBD1 (5 bases). Germline lookup yields CDR1 SQVTM and CDR2 ANQGSEA. The V end lost 1 base, the J end lost 9 bases, and 20 bases lay between the germline ends. This CDR3 contains 15 residues. Here the CDR3 DNA reads TGCAGCGTTGAAGGTGGGATTACGCTTTCAGGGACGCAGTATTCT. It encodes CSVEGGITLSGTQYS.

This chain joins TRBV5-1 and TRBJ2-1, with TRBD1 matching over 7 bases. Trimming cost V 4 bases and J 6 bases; bases outside gene matches: 4. There are 13 residues in the CDR3. Germline V gene data show CDR1 as SGHRS and CDR2 as YFSETQ. CDR3 residues: CASSRRQGNEQFF. CDR3 DNA: TGCGCCAGCAGCCGTCGACAGGGCAATGAGCAGTTCTTC.

This clonotype was detected only a few times. The rearrangement uses TRBV3-1 and TRBJ2-5, with D unresolved. Looked up from germline, CDR1 is LGHDT and CDR2 is YNNKEL (reference sequence). Trimming removed 3 bases at V and 0 bases at J, with 8 bases between. The length of the CDR3 is 14 residues. The CDR3 loop is CASSQSNNQETQYF. The CDR3 DNA sequence: TGTGCCAGCAGCCAGTCTAACAACCAAGAGACCCAGTACTTC.

The rearrangement joins TRBV6-2 or TRBV6-3 to TRBJ2-2, with D possibly TRBD1 on 5 matching bases. CDR3 size: 17 residues. Germline V gives CDR1 MNHEY, CDR2 SVGEGT. Trimming removed 0 bases at V and 1 base at J, with 12 bases between. In nucleotides, the CDR3 is TGTGCCAGCAGTTACTCGATACAGGTTTGGAACACCGGGGAGCTGTTTTTT. Translated: CASSYSIQVWNTGELFF.

This clonotype was recorded a few times. The rearrangement uses TRBV12-2 and TRBJ2-7; TRBD2, the table's D call, lacks a check against the DNA. TRBV12-2 corresponds to a pseudogene. CDR3 size: 15 residues. The CDR3 coding sequence is TGTGCAAGTCGCTTTAGACGGGAGGGCCCTCGTGGGCAGTACGTC. This encodes CASRFRREGPRGQYV.

The sample holds a few counts of this clonotype. The chain joins TRBV29-1 to TRBJ1-4; no clear D gene. CDR3 length equals 13 residues. Trimming took 6 bases from V and 7 from J, leaving 15 bases between them. Germline assignment: CDR1 SQVTM and CDR2 ANQGSEA. CDR3 nucleotide sequence: TGCAGCGTCCCGGGATTGGATTCTGAAAAACTGTTTTTT. It specifies CSVPGLDSEKLFF.